The clone carrying this T cell receptor (beta chain) was found a few times. Its antigen remains unidentified. A sample-barcoded 5' primer and a J-beta primer mix were used in a second PCR of roughly 6 to 12 cycles. In TCRdb, the 5' RACE reads were re-called with MiXCR into one record per CDR3 protein. The sample lists hundreds of thousands of distinct CDR3 sequences, roughly three fifths occurring once. This CDR3 contains 14 residues. From germline, CDR1 is SGHTA and CDR2 FQGNSA. V gave up 5 bases and J gave up 5 bases, with 15 bases separating them. The data are from a study of blood T cells in healthy people across ages. Across the whole study: The template switching approach captured approximately one barcoded beta molecule for every two T cells. Findings of the study overall: Unsorted PBMCs prevented conclusive naive versus antigen-experienced comparison.

Sequenced input: blood. The clonotype was recovered from a man aged 40-49 years in good health. The gene calls are TRBV7-2 and TRBJ2-5; a possible D gene is TRBD1 (6 bases). As DNA, the CDR3 is TGTGCCAGCAGCACCCCGGACAGCCACGAGACCCAGTACTTC. Its protein is CASSTPDSHETQYF.